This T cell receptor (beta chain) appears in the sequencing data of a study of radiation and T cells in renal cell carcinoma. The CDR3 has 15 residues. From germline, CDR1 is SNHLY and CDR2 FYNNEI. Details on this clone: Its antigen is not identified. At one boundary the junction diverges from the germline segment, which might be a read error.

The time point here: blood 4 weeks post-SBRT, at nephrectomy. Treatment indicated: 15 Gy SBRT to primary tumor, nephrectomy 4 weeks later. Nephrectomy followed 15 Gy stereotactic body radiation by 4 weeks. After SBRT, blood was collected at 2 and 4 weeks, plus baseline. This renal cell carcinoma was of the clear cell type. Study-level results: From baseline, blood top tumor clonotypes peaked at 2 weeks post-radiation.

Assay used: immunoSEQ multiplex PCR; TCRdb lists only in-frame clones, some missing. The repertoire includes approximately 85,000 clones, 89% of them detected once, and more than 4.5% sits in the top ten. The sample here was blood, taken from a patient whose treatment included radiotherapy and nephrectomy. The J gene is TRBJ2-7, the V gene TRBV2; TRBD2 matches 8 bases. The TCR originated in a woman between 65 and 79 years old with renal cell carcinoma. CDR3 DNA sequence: TGTGCCAGCAGGGAAGGAGCGGGAGTCTCCTACGAGCAGTACTTC. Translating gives CASREGAGVSYEQYF.